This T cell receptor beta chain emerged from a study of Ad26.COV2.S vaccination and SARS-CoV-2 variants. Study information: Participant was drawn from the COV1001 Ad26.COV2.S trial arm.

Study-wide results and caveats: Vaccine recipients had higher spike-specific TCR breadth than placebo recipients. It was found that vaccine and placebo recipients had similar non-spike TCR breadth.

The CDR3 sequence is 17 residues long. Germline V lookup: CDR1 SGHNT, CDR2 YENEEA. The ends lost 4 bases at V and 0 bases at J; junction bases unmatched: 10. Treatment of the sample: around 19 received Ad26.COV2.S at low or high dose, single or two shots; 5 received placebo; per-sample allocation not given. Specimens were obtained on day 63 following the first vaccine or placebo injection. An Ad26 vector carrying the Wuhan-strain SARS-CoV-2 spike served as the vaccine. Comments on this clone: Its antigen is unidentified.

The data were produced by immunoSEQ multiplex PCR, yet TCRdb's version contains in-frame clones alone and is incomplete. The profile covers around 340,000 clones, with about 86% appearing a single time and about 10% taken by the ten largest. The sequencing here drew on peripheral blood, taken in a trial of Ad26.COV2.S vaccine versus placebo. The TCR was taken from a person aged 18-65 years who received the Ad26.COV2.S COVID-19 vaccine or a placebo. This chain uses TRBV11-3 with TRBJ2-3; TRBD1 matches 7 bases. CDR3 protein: CASSSGGTTRSTDTQYF. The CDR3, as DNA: TGTGCCAGCAGCTCAGGGGGAACCACCAGGAGCACAGATACGCAGTATTTT.